The present T cell receptor (beta chain) was sequenced within a study of breast tumors, draining lymph nodes, adjacent tissues. General study findings and limits: Tumor TCR diversity was below lymph nodes but above nontumor tissue. Most tumor T cells seemingly derive from lymph node, then expand in tumor.

TCRdb re-derived calls from the multiplex PCR reads in MiXCR, one entry per CDR3 protein. In the table there are fewer than 25,000 distinct CDR3 sequences, approximately 63% of which are singletons. V lost 1 base to trimming and J lost 4 bases, with 11 bases between them. The germline gives CDR1 LNHDA, CDR2 SQIVND (reference sequence). The CDR3 has 14 amino acids. This clonotype was counted at least ten times. The antigen is undetermined. This sequence originates from a female donor with breast cancer. Some clones in this sample may be carry-over from other donors' samples. Sequenced material: tumor-adjacent breast tissue. The V gene is TRBV19, the J gene TRBJ2-7, with D tentatively TRBD1 (6 bases). The CDR3 region has the DNA TGTGCCAGTAGTATAGGGGGACACATGTACGAGCAGTACTTC. Its translation: CASSIGGHMYEQYF.